This T cell receptor (beta chain) was sequenced in a study of T cells after yellow fever vaccination. Study-wide results and caveats: Detected again after the booster were most primary-vaccination clones, at about 96% CD4 and approximately 90% CD8.

Using its own MiXCR run on the 5' RACE reads, TCRdb lists one record per CDR3 protein. The sample contains hundreds of thousands of distinct CDR3 sequences, 18% of which appear only once. As for this clonotype: Its antigen is as yet unknown.

The CDR3 is 13 residues long. J lost 5 bases, V lost 5 bases, and 5 bases had no gene match. The germline V gene has CDR1 SGHRS and CDR2 YFSETQ. The specimen was PBMCs, collected before the yellow fever booster vaccination. The rearrangement joins TRBV5-1 to TRBJ1-1; TRBD1 matches 8 bases. This TCR was recovered from a man aged 18 to 35 who received the YFV17D yellow fever vaccine. In nucleotides, the CDR3 is TGCGCCAGCAGGGACAGGGAAGGAACTGAAGCTTTCTTT. It specifies CASRDREGTEAFF.